The 8 T cell receptor beta chains presented below share a single source sample, sequenced in a study of blood T cell repertoires in COVID-19. Sequenced by immunoSEQ multiplex PCR; TCRdb stores in-frame clones only, minus some. This table has tens of thousands of clones, about 86% appearing once. The sample comprised peripheral blood. The source of these receptors is an elderly woman with acute or convalescent COVID-19.

This rearrangement joins TRBV4-1 to TRBJ2-3; 9 bases agree with TRBD2. Looked up from germline, CDR1 is MGHRA and CDR2 is YSYEKL. Trimming removed 4 bases from V and 3 bases from J; junction bases left unmatched: 2. CDR3 length: 14 amino acids. The CDR3 region is CASSRGLATDTQYF. The CDR3 DNA is TGCGCCAGCAGCCGCGGACTAGCGACAGATACGCAGTATTTT.

This clone was seen a single time. The rearrangement links TRBV7-2 to TRBJ2-1; 8 nucleotides line up with TRBD1. CDR1 and CDR2 (germline): SGHTA, FQGNSA. The CDR3 consists of 15 residues. J lost 2 bases, V lost 5 bases, and 5 bases had no gene match. The CDR3 protein is CASSTRQGTYNEQFF. CDR3 in DNA: TGTGCCAGCAGCACCCGACAGGGGACCTACAATGAGCAGTTCTTC.

The chain joins TRBV7-6 to TRBJ1-1; the D is unclear. The ends were cut back, 3 bases at V and 0 bases at J, with 5 bases in the middle. Looked up from germline, CDR1 is SGHVS and CDR2 is FNYEAQ. CDR3 length: 13 residues. CDR3 bases: TGTGCCAGCAGCTTTAACTTGAACACTGAAGCTTTCTTT. It is translated as CASSFNLNTEAFF. Filled out from reference TRBV7-6 and TRBJ1-1, the complete variable domain reads GAGVSQSPRYKVTKRGQDVALRCDPISGHVSLYWYRQALGQGPEFLTYFNYEAQQDKSGLPNDRFSAERPEGSISTLTIQRTEQRDSAMYRCASSFNLNTEAFFGQGTRLTVV.

In this sample, this clone turned up once. The chain employs TRBV5-1 and TRBJ1-2; TRBD1 matches at 8 bases. Germline CDR1 reads SGHRS; CDR2 reads YFSETQ. The CDR3 contains 16 residues. After removal of 0 bases from V and 4 bases from J, the junction contained 8 bases not matched to a gene. The CDR3 loop reads CASSLASGGAGYGYTF. DNA of the CDR3: TGCGCCAGCAGCTTGGCGTCAGGGGGCGCGGGCTATGGCTACACCTTC.

The chain joins TRBV3-1 (or the pseudogene TRBV3-2) to TRBJ1-2; 8 positions agree with TRBD1. V shed 0 bases, J shed 4 bases, and the junction held 7 bases outside the gene matches. Looked up from germline, CDR1 is LGHDT and CDR2 is YNNKEL (reference sequence). The CDR3 has 16 residues. DNA of the CDR3: TGTGCCAGCAGCCAAGATCTCGGACAGGGTCCCTATGGCTACACCTTC. Translated, it gives CASSQDLGQGPYGYTF.

V is TRBV19 and J is TRBJ2-3, with D possibly TRBD1 on 6 matching bases. Trimming took off 6 bases at V and 0 bases at J, with 13 bases between the two ends. The germline V gene has CDR1 LNHDA and CDR2 SQIVND (reference sequence). The CDR3 spans 15 residues. The CDR3 DNA reads as TGTGCCAGTAGCCGGGGACAAACTAGCACAGATACGCAGTATTTT. Translated, it gives CASSRGQTSTDTQYF.

This rearrangement joins TRBV6-5 to TRBJ2-7; D possibly corresponds to TRBD1 (6 bases). Germline V lookup: CDR1 MNHEY, CDR2 SVGAGI. Deletions cut 7 bases from V and 7 bases from J, with 17 bases between. The CDR3 runs 13 residues. The CDR3 protein is CASTISQGWEQYF. The CDR3 nucleotides are TGTGCCAGCACCATATCACAGGGTTGGGAGCAGTACTTC.

V is TRBV5-8 and J is TRBJ2-2; possible D gene TRBD1, 5 bases. This CDR3 spans 16 amino acids. The ends were cut back, 6 bases at V and 2 bases at J, with 17 bases in the middle. The germline V gene encodes CDR1 SGHTS and CDR2 YDEGEE. In nucleotides, the CDR3 is TGTGCCAGCAACCCCCAGGGTGGGGCTAACACCGGGGAGCTGTTTTTT. Translated: CASNPQGGANTGELFF.